What follows are 20 T cell receptor beta chains derived from one specimen sequenced in a study of T cell changes during pregnancy in multiple sclerosis. Sequenced by immunoSEQ multiplex PCR; TCRdb stores in-frame clones only, minus some. Of approximately 70,000 clones listed, around 92% are singletons. Material: peripheral blood, obtained in the second trimester of pregnancy. These receptors were taken from a female donor in good health, enrolled as a control in a pregnancy study.

The chain uses TRBV9 and TRBJ2-3; D gene uncertain. The CDR3 has 14 residues. Trimming pared 2 bases from V and 0 bases from J, leaving 7 bases between. The germline CDR1 and CDR2 sequences are SGDLS and YYNGEE. In DNA, the CDR3 is TGTGCCAGCAGCGTCCAACTAAGCACAGATACGCAGTATTTT. Amino acid sequence: CASSVQLSTDTQYF.

This clone showed up just once. The chain links TRBV2 to TRBJ2-3; TRBD1 aligns across 7 bases. Germline values: CDR1 SNHLY, CDR2 FYNNEI. The CDR3 extends over 16 amino acids. With V trimmed by 6 bases and J by 0 bases, 9 bases remained unmatched. Here the CDR3 DNA reads TGTGCCAGCAGCCCGCAGGGGGTCATTAGCACAGATACGCAGTATTTT. Protein: CASSPQGVISTDTQYF.

The chain combines TRBV2 with TRBJ1-1; TRBD1 is a possible D gene (6 bases). Germline-derived CDR1 and CDR2 are SNHLY and FYNNEI. Trimming removed 7 bases from V and 3 bases from J, with 15 bases in between. The CDR3 consists of 14 residues. As DNA, the CDR3 is TGTGCCAGCACCCTTACAGGGTTTGACACTGAAGCTTTCTTT. Translated: CASTLTGFDTEAFF.

The V gene is TRBV18, the J gene TRBJ2-7; 7 bases are shared with TRBD2. The CDR3 is made up of 13 amino acids. V shed 3 bases, J shed 5 bases, and the junction held 4 bases outside the gene matches. CDR1 is KGHSH, CDR2 LQKENI, per germline. CDR3 in amino acids: CASSPRGRDEQYF. The CDR3 nucleotides are TGTGCCAGCTCACCGCGGGGGAGGGACGAGCAGTACTTC.

This rearrangement joins TRBV30 to TRBJ1-5; D call uncertain. The V and J ends lost 0 bases and 6 bases respectively, with 9 bases between them. The length of the CDR3 is 13 residues. Germline values: CDR1 GTSNPN, CDR2 SVGIG (reference sequence). The CDR3 reads CAWSVSPRQPQHF. For the CDR3, the DNA is TGTGCCTGGAGTGTATCTCCGCGTCAGCCCCAGCATTTT.

This sequence joins TRBV6-1 and TRBJ2-1, with a tentative D call TRBD2 (6 bases). Germline CDR1 is MNHNS and CDR2 is SASEGT. CDR3 size: 15 residues. V lost 4 bases and J lost 9, with 19 bases in between. CDR3 sequence: CASSATSPPAGEQFF. CDR3 sequence (DNA): TGTGCCAGCAGTGCCACTAGCCCCCCGGCGGGTGAGCAGTTCTTC.

The J gene is TRBJ2-2, the V gene TRBV6-4; TRBD2 is a possible D gene (6 bases). The CDR3 runs to 13 residues. V lost 3 bases and J 4 bases, leaving 6 bases between the germline ends. The V gene's germline CDR1 is MRHNA and CDR2 SNTAGT. DNA for the CDR3: TGTGCCAGCAGTGAGGGGGGCACCGGGGAGCTGTTTTTT. Protein: CASSEGGTGELFF.

The rearrangement uses TRBV28 and TRBJ1-6, with TRBD1 as a possible D gene (5 bases). The CDR3 runs 15 residues. Trimming stripped 7 bases from V and 6 bases from J, with 16 bases between. Germline loops: CDR1 MDHEN, CDR2 SYDVKM. The CDR3 DNA follows: TGTGCCAGCAACCTAGGGTACAGGCTTAATTCACCCCTCCACTTT. It encodes CASNLGYRLNSPLHF. Full variable domain (outside the CDR3, taken from reference TRBV28 and TRBJ1-6): DVKVTQSSRYLVKRTGEKVFLECVQDMDHENMFWYRQDPGLGLRLIYFSYDVKMKEKGDIPEGYSVSREKKERFSLILESASTNQTSMYLCASNLGYRLNSPLHFGNGTRLTVT.

The V call is TRBV5-1, the J call TRBJ2-4; TRBD2 agrees at 9 bases. CDR3 length: 17 amino acids. Germline assignment: CDR1 SGHRS and CDR2 YFSETQ. Germline trimming cut 0 bases from V and 3 bases from J; bases unmatched to any gene: 7. For the CDR3, the DNA is TGCGCCAGCAGCTTGGCTTCTAGCGGGACTGGCAAAAACATTCAGTACTTC. Translating it yields CASSLASSGTGKNIQYF.

This chain uses TRBV4-1 with TRBJ2-1; 8 nucleotides line up with TRBD1. The CDR3 covers 17 residues. V lost 1 base to trimming and J lost 7 bases; unmatched junction nucleotides: 12. The V gene's germline CDR1 is MGHRA and CDR2 YSYEKL. The CDR3 DNA follows: TGCGCCAGCAGCCAAGGGCCCGACAGGGGAGAATGGAATGAGCAGTTCTTC. This gives the protein CASSQGPDRGEWNEQFF.

The table lists this clone with a count of one. V gene TRBV11-2 combines with J gene TRBJ1-2, with 7 bases fitting TRBD1. V shed 5 bases, J shed 1 base, and the junction held 4 bases outside the gene matches. The V gene's germline CDR1 is SGHAT and CDR2 FQNNGV. The CDR3 length is 14 residues. Here the CDR3 DNA reads TGTGCCAGCAGCCGACGGGACAGTAACTATGGCTACACCTTC. It codes for CASSRRDSNYGYTF.

The chain links TRBV28 to TRBJ2-7; possible D gene TRBD2, 5 bases. V lost 5 bases to trimming and J lost 6 bases, with 20 bases between them. The CDR3 extends over 15 amino acids. CDR1 and CDR2 from the germline V gene are MDHEN and SYDVKM. The CDR3, as DNA: TGTGCCAGCAGTCCTCTTTACCCTCAGAGCGGCGAGCAGTACTTC. This translates into CASSPLYPQSGEQYF. Full variable domain (remainder filled in from reference TRBV28 and TRBJ2-7): DVKVTQSSRYLVKRTGEKVFLECVQDMDHENMFWYRQDPGLGLRLIYFSYDVKMKEKGDIPEGYSVSREKKERFSLILESASTNQTSMYLCASSPLYPQSGEQYFGPGTRLTVT.

This clone appeared a few times. Sequence at one end of the junction differs from germline and may be a read error. This rearrangement joins TRBV7-7 to TRBJ1-1; D is unresolved. CDR1 and CDR2 (germline): SSHAT, FNYEAQ (reference sequence). The CDR3 sequence is 13 residues long. The CDR3 DNA is TGTGCTAGCAGCTTACCGGTGAACACTGAAGCTTTCTTT. Protein: CASSLPVNTEAFF.

The V gene is TRBV2, the J gene TRBJ2-5; 8 positions agree with TRBD2. This CDR3 has 15 residues. CDR1 SNHLY and CDR2 FYNNEI come from the germline V gene. V lost 2 bases, J lost 4 bases, and 6 bases stayed unmatched. CDR3 residues: CASSESPAGAETQYF. DNA of the CDR3: TGTGCCAGCAGTGAATCCCCAGCGGGGGCAGAGACCCAGTACTTC.

This sequence joins TRBV19 and TRBJ1-5; 7 bases fit TRBD1. Germline V gene lookup returns CDR1 LNHDA and CDR2 SQIVND (reference sequence). This CDR3 has 17 residues. With 3 bases clipped from V and 1 base from J, the junction kept 9 bases outside the gene matches. The CDR3 loop reads CASSIFAGGVSNQPQHF. Written as DNA, the CDR3 is TGTGCCAGTAGTATCTTTGCAGGGGGTGTAAGCAATCAGCCCCAGCATTTT.

The chain couples TRBV5-8 to TRBJ2-2; 8 nucleotides match TRBD1. CDR1 and CDR2 from the germline V gene are SGHTS and YDEGEE. The CDR3 sequence is 17 residues long. The J segment lost 2 bases and the V segment lost 4 bases, leaving 10 bases of the junction unmatched. The CDR3 protein is CASSQIPGGGNTGELFF. DNA of the CDR3: TGTGCCAGCAGCCAAATTCCAGGGGGCGGTAACACCGGGGAGCTGTTTTTT.

V usage is TRBV6-4 and J usage is TRBJ2-2; tentatively, D is TRBD1 (6 bases). Germline lookup yields CDR1 MRHNA and CDR2 SNTAGT. Between the trimmed V and J ends, which lost 4 bases and 3 bases, there was a span of 6 bases. The CDR3 is 13 residues long. CDR3 in DNA: TGTGCCAGCAGTGCAGGGGACACCGGGGAGCTGTTTTTT. It translates to CASSAGDTGELFF.

The V gene is TRBV5-1, the J gene TRBJ2-5, with 11 bases matching TRBD2. In germline, CDR1 is SGHRS, CDR2 YFSETQ. This CDR3 contains 15 residues. The junction had 1 base not matched to a gene; V was cut back by 1 base and J by 2 bases. Here the CDR3 DNA reads TGCGCCAGCAGCTTGACTAGCGGGAGTCAAGAGACCCAGTACTTC. The encoded protein is CASSLTSGSQETQYF.

The V gene is TRBV5-4, the J gene TRBJ2-7, with unresolved D. Deletions cut 4 bases from V and 3 bases from J, with 14 bases between. The CDR3 is made up of 14 amino acids. Germline V lookup: CDR1 SGHNT, CDR2 YYREEE (reference sequence). Here the CDR3 reads CASSHPGISYEQYF. CDR3 DNA sequence: TGTGCCAGCAGCCACCCGGGTATCAGCTACGAGCAGTACTTC. The whole variable domain, filled in from reference TRBV5-4 and TRBJ2-7, reads ETGVTQSPTHLIKTRGQQVTLRCSSQSGHNTVSWYQQALGQGPQFIFQYYREEENGRGNFPPRFSGLQFPNYSSELNVNALELDDSALYLCASSHPGISYEQYFGPGTRLTVT.

This sequence joins TRBV15 and TRBJ2-2; 7 nucleotides agree with TRBD1. CDR1 is LNHNV, CDR2 YYDKDF, per germline (reference sequence). J gave up 3 bases and V 6 bases, and 4 bases lay outside the gene matches. This CDR3 is built from 14 residues. CDR3 bases: TGTGCCACCAGAGGACAGGTCCACACCGGGGAGCTGTTTTTT. This encodes CATRGQVHTGELFF.